This T cell receptor beta chain came from a study of beta chain features in type 1 diabetes. About the research overall: No age, gender or cell yield differences were seen between patients and healthy donors. General study results and limits: TCRB CDR3s from Type 1 diabetes patients were moderately but significantly shorter in all four CD4+ subsets.

The CDR3 sequence is 11 residues long. V was shortened by 0 bases and J by 7 bases, with 6 bases between the two germline ends. Germline V lookup: CDR1 GTSNPN, CDR2 SVGIG (reference sequence). Expressed TCRB transcripts were sequenced because the isolated RNA had all been reverse transcribed beforehand. Clones were read by immunoSEQ multiplex PCR, and TCRdb kept only the in-frame ones, dropping some. The sample lists roughly 160,000 clones, less than 9.5% occurring once. A word on this clone: What it binds is unknown.

This chain links TRBV30 with TRBJ1-2; D is ambiguous. Sequenced input: central memory CD4+ T cells from blood. This clonotype was obtained from a woman aged 40 to 50 with type 1 diabetes. CDR3: CAWSVLPGYTF. The CDR3 DNA reads TGTGCCTGGAGTGTTCTTCCTGGCTACACCTTC.